This T cell receptor beta chain appears in the sequencing data of a study of long-term antiretroviral therapy in people with HIV. Study overall: The oldest samples precede the 2015 immediate-ART recommendation by about a decade. Study observations and caveats: ART was followed by higher diversity that remained below transplant donor controls.

This clone rates as medium-sized (0.01 to 0.1%). The target antigen is unknown. V was trimmed by 3 bases and J by 2 bases, leaving 12 bases between them. CDR1 is SGHRS and CDR2 is YFSETQ in the germline V gene. The CDR3 spans 14 residues. Sequencing relied on immunoSEQ assay v3.0, run at survey level. Researchers set sequencing to target about 35,000-55,000 T-cell genomes per sample. Clones were read by immunoSEQ multiplex PCR, and TCRdb kept only the in-frame ones, dropping some. The table has some 24,000 clones, about four fifths seen once. The study drew at least one pre-ART and at least two post-ART PBMC samples from every donor.

V and J are TRBV5-1 and TRBJ2-7; a weak D match, TRBD1 (5 bases). The receptor was isolated from a woman younger than 30 with HIV. Specimen: unsorted PBMCs, collected at the start of antiretroviral therapy, before treatment. The CDR3 spells CASSSGLGPYEQYF. CDR3 DNA: TGCGCCAGCAGCTCCGGCCTGGGGCCCTACGAGCAGTACTTC.